A selection of T cell receptor beta chains follows, all from one sample in a study of blood T cell repertoires in COVID-19. The protocol was immunoSEQ multiplex PCR, while the TCRdb copy is restricted to in-frame clones and leaves out a portion. Of 190,000 or so clones in the sample, around 88% were seen once. The sequenced material came from peripheral blood. All receptors derive from a woman aged 25 to 39 with acute or convalescent COVID-19. Each CDR3 is given with its conserved first and last residue. Clone size is shown for a subset of rows, as once, few, many or a class of expanded clone.

V	J	size	CDR3
TRBV2	TRBJ1-6	-	CASVTVLNSPLHF
TRBV6-5	TRBJ1-1	once	CASSSRQVSPGGAFF
TRBV7-8	TRBJ1-5	-	CASSPSTGGNQPQHF
TRBV7-9	TRBJ1-4	-	CASSQTGIRLNEKLFF
TRBV6-5	TRBJ1-2	-	CASRPTLGEGGYTF
TRBV14	TRBJ2-3	-	CASSHTAVLYF
TRBV5-5	TRBJ2-1	-	CASRIGTVNEQFF
TRBV6-5	TRBJ2-5	-	CAVRAGRLGTQYF
TRBV28	TRBJ1-2	-	CASSPGQNYGYTF
TRBV7-9	TRBJ2-6	-	CASSLLDSGANVLTF
TRBV5-4	TRBJ1-3	-	CASSMGGSAGNTIYF
TRBV20-1	TRBJ1-5	-	CSASGTGDQPQHF
TRBV2	TRBJ1-2	once	CASSTFRHAYGYTF
TRBV27	TRBJ2-1	-	CASSGLAGAYNEQFF
TRBV12-3/TRBV12-4	TRBJ1-2	-	CASSLAAGGYTF
TRBV2	TRBJ1-5	-	CASSELGQIIEPQHF
TRBV19	TRBJ2-7	-	CASSRGLAGSAYEQYF
TRBV3-1/TRBV3-2	TRBJ1-4	-	CASSRRWNSRNEKLFF
TRBV28	TRBJ1-5	-	CASSSPLDSHSNQPQHF
TRBV10-2	TRBJ2-7	-	CASNAEGSSYEQYF
TRBV5-4	TRBJ2-1	-	CASSKSGSSYNEQFF
TRBV7-2	TRBJ1-5	-	CASSLVHGSNQPQHF
TRBV28	TRBJ2-6	-	CASGTGVPGANVLTF
TRBV2	TRBJ2-7	-	CASDRYSYEQYF
TRBV7-9	TRBJ2-1	once	CASSYSGRDTYNEQFF
TRBV28	TRBJ2-7	-	CASSLSGRVSYEQYF
TRBV25-1	TRBJ1-3	-	CASSDPQAGNTIYF
TRBV7-9	TRBJ2-7	-	CASSFGGAYEQYF
TRBV19	TRBJ2-3	-	CASSISLAVTDTQYF
TRBV7-2	TRBJ2-2	-	CASSFDSTGLGWYEELFF
TRBV5-4	TRBJ2-1	-	CASSLPSGRVNEQFF
TRBV6-1	TRBJ2-2	few	CASSAGLAGTTGELFF
TRBV11-1	TRBJ2-1	-	CASSNRSSSYNEQFF
TRBV30	TRBJ2-5	-	CAWNRDSQETQYF
TRBV9	TRBJ2-5	once	CASSVGASGRGNQETQYF
TRBV20-1	TRBJ2-7	-	CSARPGREQYF